Below are 13 T cell receptor beta chains sequenced from a single sample in a study of vaccination and CD4 T cells after COVID-19. The treatment is: 10-day PBMC culture with coronavirus spike peptide pools or control peptides (ViraFEST assay). An Oncomine TCR Beta short-read assay was used to sequence the DNA from cultured CD4+ T cells. TCRdb reanalysed the PCR reads using MiXCR and keeps one entry per CDR3 protein. Among some 4,600 distinct CDR3 sequences listed, 30% to 35% were seen once. No antigen has been assigned to these receptors. The material sequenced was CD4+ T cells from blood, cultured in vitro. These receptors were collected from a human donor who had recovered from COVID-19.

The genes are TRBV5-1 and TRBJ2-7, with 10 bases fitting TRBD2. The CDR3 is 14 amino acids. Germline V gene lookup returns CDR1 SGHRS and CDR2 YFSETQ. V lost 1 base, J lost 4 bases, and 2 bases stayed unmatched. The CDR3, as DNA: TGCGCCAGCAGCTTGCGGACTAGCGGATACGAGCAGTACTTC. The encoded protein is CASSLRTSGYEQYF.

The chain is built from TRBV11-3 and TRBJ2-7, with D uncertain. The CDR3 is 13 residues long. V dropped 1 base and J dropped 12 bases, with 16 bases sitting between them. Germline loops: CDR1 SGHNT, CDR2 YENEEA. CDR3 in DNA: TGTGCCAGCAGCTTAGCCCCGTCCCCCGGGCTGTACTTC. This sequence encodes CASSLAPSPGLYF. Full variable domain (outside the CDR3, taken from reference TRBV11-3 and TRBJ2-7): EAGVVQSPRYKIIEKKQPVAFWCNPISGHNTLYWYLQNLGQGPELLIRYENEEAVDDSQLPKDRFSAERLKGVDSTLKIQPAELGDSAVYLCASSLAPSPGLYFGPGTRLTVT.

The V gene is TRBV6-1, the J gene TRBJ1-2; 7 nucleotides line up with TRBD1. Trimming removed 7 bases from V and 4 bases from J; junction bases left unmatched: 3. This CDR3 has 12 residues. Germline V gene lookup returns CDR1 MNHNS and CDR2 SASEGT. CDR3 DNA: TGTGCCAGCAAGGGGGCAGGCTATGGCTACACCTTC. As protein: CASKGAGYGYTF.

The J gene is TRBJ1-1, the V gene TRBV20-1; unclear D gene. The V end was cut by 1 base, the J end by 4 bases, with 7 bases between. CDR1 and CDR2 from the germline V gene are DFQATT and SNEGSKA (reference sequence). There are 12 residues in the CDR3. In DNA, the CDR3 is TGCAGTGCTAGAGTTTACGGCACTGAAGCTTTCTTT. This codes for CSARVYGTEAFF.

This clonotype is labeled as medium-sized. V and J are TRBV7-8 and TRBJ1-4, with D maybe TRBD1 (6 bases). This CDR3 spans 14 amino acids. Germline CDR1 SGHVS, CDR2 FQNEAQ. The V end was cut by 1 base, the J end by 8 bases, with 11 bases between. The CDR3 DNA is TGTGCCAGCAGCTTAGGAAGAGGGGGAGAAAAACTGTTTTTT. It codes for CASSLGRGGEKLFF.

A few counts support this clonotype. V gene TRBV30 combines with J gene TRBJ2-6; D is uncertain. This CDR3 has 12 amino acids. Germline loops: CDR1 GTSNPN, CDR2 SVGIG (reference sequence). V was shortened by 5 bases and J by 2 bases, with 4 bases between the two germline ends. The CDR3, as DNA: TGTGCCTGGGGAACTGGGGCCAACGTCCTGACTTTC. This sequence encodes CAWGTGANVLTF. The whole variable domain, remainder taken from reference TRBV30 and TRBJ2-6, is SQTIHQWPATLVQPVGSPLSLECTVEGTSNPNLYWYRQAAGRGLQLLFYSVGIGQISSEVPQNLSASRPQDRQFILSSKKLLLSDSGFYLCAWGTGANVLTFGAGSRLTVL.

The chain employs TRBV19 and TRBJ1-1; 9 bases fit TRBD1. V was clipped by 3 bases and J by 6 bases; unmatched bases: 20. The CDR3 loop spans 19 amino acids. Germline V gives CDR1 LNHDA, CDR2 SQIVND (reference sequence). The CDR3 DNA reads TGTGCCAGTAGTATGGGGACAGGGTATTTTAAGAATGAGATCCCTGAAGCTTTCTTT. This gives the protein CASSMGTGYFKNEIPEAFF.

The chain links TRBV21-1 to TRBJ2-7; the D call of TRBD2 is as the table states it, not checked on the DNA. TRBV21-1 is deemed a pseudogene. The CDR3 is 22 residues long. CDR3 nucleotide sequence: TGTGCCAGCAGCAAAGCAGATAATCCTCGTCTAGCGGGAGAACCAGTTCCCGACGAGCAGTACTTC. Protein sequence: CASSKADNPRLAGEPVPDEQYF.

This chain joins TRBV4-2 and TRBJ2-7, with D possibly matching TRBD1 (5 bases). This CDR3 contains 15 residues. The V gene's germline CDR1 is LGHNA and CDR2 YNFKEQ. V shed 0 bases and J shed 3 bases, with 12 bases lying between them. CDR3 loop: CASSQDPRVNYEQYF. CDR3 DNA sequence: TGTGCCAGCAGCCAAGATCCCAGGGTCAACTACGAGCAGTACTTC.

This chain uses TRBV20-1 with TRBJ1-1, with a tentative D call TRBD1 (5 bases). The germline V gene encodes CDR1 DFQATT and CDR2 SNEGSKA (reference sequence). This CDR3 contains 13 residues. Trimming shortened V by 3 bases and J by 0 bases, and 8 bases separated the two germline ends. In nucleotides, the CDR3 is TGCAGTGCTAGGGACACGTTGAACACTGAAGCTTTCTTT. It codes for CSARDTLNTEAFF.

In this sample, this clonotype turned up a few times. The chain employs TRBV20-1 and TRBJ2-3; unclear D gene. This CDR3 comprises 14 residues. The germline CDR1 and CDR2 sequences are DFQATT and SNEGSKA (reference sequence). The CDR3 DNA is TGCAGCAGACAAACGCTCCATAGCACAGATACGCAGTATTTT. It encodes CSRQTLHSTDTQYF.

J is TRBJ1-6 and V is TRBV11-2; D not resolved. In germline, CDR1 is SGHAT, CDR2 FQNNGV. V was pared by 1 base and J by 9 bases, with 10 bases between. This CDR3 is built from 14 residues. CDR3 loop: CASSLGVTISPLHF. CDR3 DNA: TGTGCCAGCAGCTTAGGGGTCACGATTTCACCCCTCCACTTT.

V gene TRBV5-1 combines with J gene TRBJ2-1; a weak D match, TRBD2 (7 bases). This CDR3 has 15 amino acids. Germline lookup yields CDR1 SGHRS and CDR2 YFSETQ. V was clipped by 2 bases and J by 4 bases, with 13 bases between them. DNA of the CDR3: TGCGCCAGCAGCTTAGTGCGGGGGACATACAATGAGCAGTTCTTC. Protein product: CASSLVRGTYNEQFF.